This T cell receptor beta chain was identified in a study of T cell responses to AZD1222 COVID-19 vaccine. Method: immunoSEQ multiplex PCR; TCRdb's copy keeps in-frame clones and lacks some. This table holds more than 90,000 clones, roughly 80% found once. About this clone itself: The antigen remains undetermined.

It was second doses at about 4 or about 12 weeks that were pooled. General study findings and limits: After two AZD1222 doses, spike-specific TCR breadth and depth rose versus day 0. Within unmutated variant regions lay the reported targets of nearly half of spike-specific TCRs. After the peak T cell response, and only then, were repertoires sampled.

The CDR3 length is 14 residues. V lost 5 bases and J 6 bases, leaving 13 bases between the germline ends. Germline V lookup: CDR1 SGHTA, CDR2 FQGNSA. The V call is TRBV7-2, the J call TRBJ1-4, with D perhaps matching TRBD1 (6 bases). This sequence was found in an adult who received the AZD1222 COVID-19 vaccine. The input for sequencing was peripheral blood, taken 28 days after the second AZD1222 dose. CDR3 loop: CASSLRGTDEKLFF. CDR3 in DNA: TGTGCCAGCAGCCTAAGGGGGACGGATGAAAAACTGTTTTTT.